Following are 10 T cell receptor beta chains from one sample sequenced in a study of cytomegalovirus exposure and HLA in healthy donors. With 60 Vbeta and 13 Jbeta primers, the PCR was carried out. Clones were sequenced by immunoSEQ multiplex PCR, and TCRdb holds only the in-frame ones, with some missing. The data show 100,000 to 150,000 clones, roughly 79% seen once. The source material was PBMCs. The source of these receptors is a woman aged 35 to 49 in good health and CMV-seronegative.

This clone was counted a single time. V gene TRBV7-9 combines with J gene TRBJ1-1; D remains ambiguous. Germline lookup yields CDR1 SEHNR and CDR2 FQNEAQ (reference sequence). The V gene lost 1 base and the J gene lost 4 bases, with 7 bases spanning the gap. CDR3 length: 13 residues. The CDR3 sequence is CASSLEKSTEAFF. The CDR3, as DNA: TGTGCCAGCAGCTTAGAGAAGAGCACTGAAGCTTTCTTT.

The chain recombines TRBV5-4 with TRBJ2-7, with D possibly being TRBD1 (6 bases). V lost 4 bases and J lost 6, with 14 bases in between. CDR1 and CDR2 (germline): SGHNT, YYREEE (reference sequence). The CDR3 extends over 13 amino acids. The CDR3 sequence is CASSPPGVVEQYF. The CDR3, as DNA: TGTGCCAGCAGCCCCCCAGGGGTTGTCGAGCAGTACTTC.

V gene TRBV20-1 combines with J gene TRBJ2-7; D is unclear. Looked up from germline, CDR1 is DFQATT and CDR2 is SNEGSKA (reference sequence). The CDR3 spans 11 residues. Trimming removed 6 bases at V and 3 bases at J, with 9 bases between. CDR3 DNA: TGCAGTGCCCTGGCAGACTACGAGCAGTACTTC. Translation gives CSALADYEQYF.

The chain uses TRBV19 and TRBJ2-1, with D possibly TRBD1 on 6 matching bases. V lost 4 bases to trimming and J lost 8 bases, with 21 bases between them. The CDR3 totals 16 residues. The germline V gene has CDR1 LNHDA and CDR2 SQIVND (reference sequence). CDR3 protein: CASSTHRAGEGDEQFF. CDR3 in DNA: TGTGCCAGTAGTACCCACAGGGCCGGGGAAGGCGATGAGCAGTTCTTC.

J is TRBJ2-7 and V is TRBV5-1; D call uncertain. The germline V gene encodes CDR1 SGHRS and CDR2 YFSETQ. V dropped 0 bases and J dropped 1 base, with 8 bases sitting between them. This CDR3 comprises 14 residues. The CDR3 DNA is TGCGCCAGCAGCTTGGCCCACAGTTCCTACGAGCAGTACTTC. This encodes CASSLAHSSYEQYF.

This clone is medium-sized (0.01 to 0.1%) within its sample. V usage is TRBV5-6 and J usage is TRBJ2-7; 12 nucleotides line up with TRBD2. There are 17 residues in the CDR3. V lost 3 bases and J lost 0; bases outside the gene matches: 7. CDR1 and CDR2 from the germline V gene are SGHDT and YYEEEE. Here the CDR3 reads CASSSGLAGLSSYEQYF. As DNA, the CDR3 is TGTGCCAGCAGCTCGGGACTAGCGGGCCTCAGCTCCTACGAGCAGTACTTC.

For this clone: Additional DNA sequences in this sample encode the identical CDR3. This chain connects TRBV5-6 to TRBJ1-4; 10 bases line up with TRBD1. The CDR3 contains 16 residues. After removal of 4 bases from V and 0 bases from J, the junction contained 3 bases not matched to a gene. In germline, CDR1 is SGHDT, CDR2 YYEEEE. CDR3 amino acids: CASSRGQGATNEKLFF. The CDR3 nucleotides read TGTGCCAGCAGCCGAGGACAGGGGGCAACTAATGAAAAACTGTTTTTT.

The gene calls are TRBV5-1 and TRBJ1-2, with TRBD1 matching 8 bases. This CDR3 is 15 amino acids long. Trimming at V came to 5 bases and at J to 4 bases, leaving 10 bases not matched to a gene. Germline CDR1 SGHRS, CDR2 YFSETQ. CDR3 in amino acids: CASRGALTGAYGYTF. The CDR3 bases are TGCGCCAGCAGAGGTGCCCTGACAGGGGCCTATGGCTACACCTTC. Combining the CDR3 with reference TRBV5-1 and TRBJ1-2 gives the whole variable domain KAGVTQTPRYLIKTRGQQVTLSCSPISGHRSVSWYQQTPGQGLQFLFEYFSETQRNKGNFPGRFSGRQFSNSRSEMNVSTLELGDSALYLCASRGALTGAYGYTFGSGTRLTVV.

This chain links TRBV7-9 with TRBJ2-5; D remains ambiguous. Germline-derived CDR1 and CDR2 are SEHNR and FQNEAQ (reference sequence). Trimming took 4 bases from V and 1 from J, leaving 4 bases between them. There are 12 residues in the CDR3. The CDR3 bases are TGTGCCAGCAGCTCTCGCCAAGAGACCCAGTACTTC. It translates to CASSSRQETQYF.

The rearrangement uses TRBV5-1 and TRBJ1-1; possible D gene TRBD1, 5 bases. The CDR3 has 13 amino acids. Germline CDR1 SGHRS, CDR2 YFSETQ. The V end was cut by 5 bases, the J end by 2 bases, with 10 bases between. CDR3 sequence: CASRQVQNTEAFF. CDR3 nucleotide sequence: TGCGCCAGCAGACAGGTTCAAAACACTGAAGCTTTCTTT.